This T cell receptor beta chain was profiled in a study of response to subunit inactivated influenza vaccine. Broader study findings: Every seasonal influenza vaccination brings in few new T cells, the authors suggested.

TCRdb reanalysed the RT-PCR reads using MiXCR and keeps one entry per CDR3 protein. In the table there are hundreds of thousands of distinct CDR3 sequences, around 15% of which are singletons. On this clonotype itself: Its specificity is not known.

The V gene lost 4 bases and the J gene lost 4 bases, with 8 bases spanning the gap. Germline loops: CDR1 SGHVS, CDR2 FNYEAQ. The CDR3 covers 13 residues. The starting material was PBMCs from blood, obtained around 15 days before vaccination. The chain is built from TRBV7-6 and TRBJ2-1; no clear D gene. This TCR was recovered from a man aged 45-65 years who received an inactivated influenza vaccine. CDR3 in amino acids: CASSSNEYNEQFF. For the CDR3, the DNA is TGTGCCAGCAGCTCCAACGAGTACAATGAGCAGTTCTTC.